Each of the 9 T cell receptor beta chains below was sequenced from the same sample in a study of shared clonotypes between healthy human individuals. Generated by immunoSEQ multiplex PCR, the TCRdb table keeps only in-frame clones and is missing some. This sample has 2 million to 3 million clones, with 93% found just once. Sequences were obtained from naive CD4+ T cells from PBMCs. As for subset: CD45RA+ positively selected. The receptor set was obtained from a man aged 18 to 30 in good health. Some clones in this sample may be carry-over from other donors' samples.

This clone was detected once. The chain carries TRBV7-8 and TRBJ2-7, with D possibly being TRBD1 (6 bases). Germline values: CDR1 SGHVS, CDR2 FQNEAQ. This CDR3 spans 12 amino acids. V was cut by 7 bases and J by 5 bases, with 12 bases left in between. The CDR3 reads CASTRTEDEQYF. CDR3 nucleotides: TGTGCCAGCACCCGGACAGAAGACGAGCAGTACTTC.

The chain couples TRBV10-3 to TRBJ2-7, with D possibly called TRBD1 or TRBD2 (5 bases each). Germline V lookup: CDR1 ENHRY, CDR2 SYGVKD. V was pared by 6 bases and J by 2 bases, with 14 bases between. The CDR3 runs 14 residues. The CDR3 DNA reads TGTGCCATCAGCGAAGGGACCGCCGCCTACGAGCAGTACTTC. Translation: CAISEGTAAYEQYF.

This chain connects TRBV6-5 to TRBJ2-7; maybe TRBD2 (6 bases). CDR1 is MNHEY and CDR2 is SVGAGI in the germline V gene. Between the trimmed V and J ends, which lost 6 bases and 2 bases, there was a span of 17 bases. There are 15 residues in the CDR3. CDR3 amino acids: CASSRNGGKTYEQYF. DNA of the CDR3: TGTGCCAGCAGCCGAAACGGGGGTAAAACCTACGAGCAGTACTTC.

The chain has TRBV5-1 and TRBJ2-1; 8 bases match TRBD2. The CDR3 consists of 16 residues. With 1 base clipped from V and 5 bases from J, the junction kept 8 bases outside the gene matches. Germline V lookup: CDR1 SGHRS, CDR2 YFSETQ. In DNA form, the CDR3 reads TGCGCCAGCAGCTTGATTGCCACTAGCGGTGACAATGAGCAGTTCTTC. Protein product: CASSLIATSGDNEQFF.

This rearrangement joins TRBV19 to TRBJ1-3; no clear D. This CDR3 region has 15 residues. Trimming stripped 3 bases from V and 0 bases from J, with 9 bases between. Germline V gives CDR1 LNHDA, CDR2 SQIVND (reference sequence). As DNA, the CDR3 is TGTGCCAGTAGTATTCTTGCAGACTCTGGAAACACCATATATTTT. This sequence encodes CASSILADSGNTIYF.

A few counts support this clone. V and J are TRBV15 and TRBJ2-7; 11 nucleotides agree with TRBD2. V dropped 1 base and J dropped 6; count of bases not matched to a gene: 5. Germline-derived CDR1 and CDR2 are LNHNV and YYDKDF (reference sequence). This CDR3 spans 15 amino acids. This CDR3 reads CATSRVLAGGAEQYF. CDR3 in DNA: TGTGCCACCAGCAGAGTGCTAGCGGGAGGCGCCGAGCAGTACTTC.

As regards this clone: Other DNA sequences in this specimen translate into the identical CDR3. This chain uses TRBV11-2 with TRBJ2-1, with a tentative D call TRBD1 (6 bases). Germline V gives CDR1 SGHAT, CDR2 FQNNGV. Trimming cost V 2 bases and J 4 bases, with 6 bases left between them. The CDR3 spans 13 residues. CDR3 DNA: TGTGCCAGCAGCTTAAGGGGGTACAATGAGCAGTTCTTC. The encoded protein is CASSLRGYNEQFF. The full variable domain, with the rest looked up from reference TRBV11-2 and TRBJ2-1, is EAGVAQSPRYKIIEKRQSVAFWCNPISGHATLYWYQQILGQGPKLLIQFQNNGVVDDSQLPKDRFSAERLKGVDSTLKIQPAKLEDSAVYLCASSLRGYNEQFFGPGTRLTVL.

CDR3 residues: CASTRDYPILSSYEQYF. The CDR3 DNA follows: TGTGCCAGCACCCGGGACTACCCGATCTTAAGCTCCTACGAGCAGTACTTC. The chain joins TRBV11-1 to TRBJ2-7; 7 positions match TRBD2. After removal of 7 bases from V and 0 bases from J, the junction contained 15 bases not matched to a gene. This CDR3 is built from 17 residues. From germline, CDR1 is SGHAT and CDR2 FQDESV (reference sequence).

This sequence joins TRBV7-8 and TRBJ2-1; 8 bases are shared with TRBD2. The V gene's germline CDR1 is SGHVS and CDR2 FQNEAQ. This CDR3 is 18 amino acids long. The junction had 17 bases not matched to a gene; V was cut back by 1 base and J by 9 bases. The CDR3 nucleotides are TGTGCCAGCAGCTTAGGGGCTAGCGGGTCCTCCATTTTTGGTGAGCAGTTCTTC. As protein: CASSLGASGSSIFGEQFF.